This T cell receptor beta chain stems from a study of control samples from healthy donors and cancer patients. Repertoires were generated with immunoSEQ multiplex PCR, while TCRdb's copy carries only in-frame clones and drops some. Of approximately 180,000 clones in the sample, roughly 94% were seen once. CDR1 and CDR2 from the germline V gene are MRHNA and SNTAGT. V was trimmed by 3 bases and J by 9 bases, leaving 12 bases between them. The length of the CDR3 is 13 residues. The chain links TRBV6-4 to TRBJ1-5; D not certain. Material: blood. The receptor's source is a woman younger than 35 in good health. CDR3 in DNA: TGTGCCAGCAGTGAGGAAGCGTTATCGCCCCAGCATTTT. Translation gives CASSEEALSPQHF.